These 20 T cell receptor beta chains originate from one sample sequenced in a study of CD8 T cells in ankylosing spondylitis. TCRdb recomputed calls from the 5' RACE reads with MiXCR, one row per CDR3 protein. The data hold 130,000 or so distinct CDR3 sequences, with about 6.5% observed a single time. Sequencing was performed on blood, either unsorted or a sorted T cell fraction (not recorded which). The receptors stem from a male donor with ankylosing spondylitis or in good health (not recorded which).

This clonotype was detected many times. The V and J genes are TRBV6-1 and TRBJ2-4, with D unclear. Trimming left V 1 base short and J 0 bases short, with 7 bases between. CDR3 length: 15 amino acids. Germline CDR1 is MNHNS and CDR2 is SASEGT. The CDR3 protein is CASSEVGLAKNIQYF. In nucleotides, the CDR3 is TGTGCCAGCAGTGAAGTTGGTCTAGCCAAAAACATTCAGTACTTC.

Ten or more counts support this clonotype. The chain combines TRBV7-9 with TRBJ1-5; tentative D call: TRBD1 (5 bases). The V gene's germline CDR1 is SEHNR and CDR2 FQNEAQ (reference sequence). The CDR3 totals 13 residues. V dropped 5 bases and J dropped 7 bases, with 12 bases sitting between them. The CDR3 region is CASSPGDVQPQHF. DNA for the CDR3: TGTGCCAGCAGCCCCGGGGACGTACAGCCCCAGCATTTT. The variable domain in full, completed from reference TRBV7-9 and TRBJ1-5, reads DTGVSQNPRHKITKRGQNVTFRCDPISEHNRLYWYRQTLGQGPEFLTYFQNEAQLEKSRLLSDRFSAERPKGSFSTLEIQRTEQGDSAMYLCASSPGDVQPQHFGDGTRLSIL.

This clonotype occurred many times. The rearrangement joins TRBV7-2 to TRBJ1-2; D is uncertain. This CDR3 has 15 amino acids. Between the trimmed V and J ends, which lost 6 bases and 1 base, there was a span of 15 bases. The germline V gene encodes CDR1 SGHTA and CDR2 FQGNSA. The CDR3 DNA reads TGTGCCAGCAGTCCGCCCAGAGGCAGTAACTATGGCTACACCTTC. Protein: CASSPPRGSNYGYTF.

This clonotype was seen many times. This sequence joins TRBV6-1 and TRBJ2-2; D gene unclear. V lost 8 bases and J lost 8, with 15 bases in between. The germline CDR1 and CDR2 sequences are MNHNS and SASEGT. The CDR3 consists of 13 residues. CDR3 loop: CASHPSPMGELFF. In DNA, the CDR3 is TGTGCCAGCCACCCGAGCCCGATGGGGGAGCTGTTTTTT.

This clonotype has at least ten counts. The chain couples TRBV12-3 or TRBV12-4 to TRBJ2-5; the match to TRBD2 covers 13 bases. This CDR3 has 17 residues. Unmatched junction bases numbered 3, after V lost 1 base and J lost 1 base. The CDR3 sequence is CASSLGTSGRLQETQYF. DNA of the CDR3: TGTGCCAGCAGTTTAGGGACTAGCGGGAGACTCCAAGAGACCCAGTACTTC.

This clonotype has at least ten counts. The V call is TRBV5-1, the J call TRBJ1-6; 10 bases map to TRBD1. The V segment lost 3 bases and the J segment 8 bases; nucleotides outside the gene matches: 8. The CDR3 spans 16 residues. Germline V lookup: CDR1 SGHRS, CDR2 YFSETQ. The CDR3 DNA reads TGCGCCAGCAGCTCCAACCCCGGGACAGGGGATTCACCCCTCCACTTT. Its protein is CASSSNPGTGDSPLHF.

Ten or more counts support this clonotype. The V call is TRBV5-1, the J call TRBJ2-2; D remains unclear. The V and J ends lost 0 bases and 2 bases respectively, with 5 bases between them. CDR1 and CDR2 from the germline V gene are SGHRS and YFSETQ. The CDR3 is 14 amino acids. The DNA for the CDR3 is TGCGCCAGCAGCTTGGCACTCAACACCGGGGAGCTGTTTTTT. Translated: CASSLALNTGELFF.

This clonotype was recorded many times. The V gene is TRBV7-8, the J gene TRBJ1-5; 7 nucleotides line up with TRBD1. This CDR3 spans 15 amino acids. Germline V gene lookup returns CDR1 SGHVS and CDR2 FQNEAQ. The V and J ends lost 5 bases and 3 bases, in that order; junction bases with no gene match: 7. CDR3 region: CASSLGQADNQPQHF. CDR3 nucleotides: TGTGCCAGCAGCCTCGGACAGGCGGACAATCAGCCCCAGCATTTT.

This clonotype was seen repeatedly, ten times or more. The chain couples TRBV15 to TRBJ1-1, with D tentatively TRBD1 (5 bases). V was shortened by 0 bases and J by 1 base, with 12 bases between the two germline ends. Germline CDR1 and CDR2: LNHNV and YYDKDF (reference sequence). CDR3 size: 16 residues. The CDR3 loop reads CATSRDPGTSNTEAFF. The CDR3 DNA follows: TGTGCCACCAGCAGAGATCCAGGGACGTCGAACACTGAAGCTTTCTTT.

This clonotype has a count of ten or more. The chain combines TRBV28 with TRBJ1-6; D may be TRBD1 (6 bases). The CDR3 totals 14 residues. CDR1 is MDHEN and CDR2 is SYDVKM in the germline V gene. Trimming took off 4 bases at V and 12 bases at J, with 16 bases between the two ends. CDR3: CASSSIADRQPLHF. CDR3 DNA: TGTGCCAGCAGTTCTATCGCCGACAGGCAACCCCTCCACTTT.

This clonotype was observed a handful of times. The V and J genes are TRBV18 and TRBJ2-5; 7 nucleotides match TRBD1. The CDR3 sequence is 15 residues long. Germline CDR1 reads KGHSH; CDR2 reads LQKENI. Unmatched junction bases numbered 11, after V lost 5 bases and J lost 5 bases. The CDR3 region has the DNA TGTGCCAGCTCATCACGGGACAGCCAACCGGAGACCCAGTACTTC. Its translation: CASSSRDSQPETQYF.

This clonotype was counted at least ten times. The V gene is TRBV5-1, the J gene TRBJ2-7; 9 nucleotides agree with TRBD1. J gave up 7 bases and V 4 bases, and 12 bases lay outside the gene matches. Germline assignment: CDR1 SGHRS and CDR2 YFSETQ. The CDR3 totals 15 residues. The CDR3 DNA sequence: TGCGCCAGCAGCGGATACCGGGACAGGGCTTGGGAGCAGTACTTC. The encoded protein is CASSGYRDRAWEQYF. Looking up the rest from reference TRBV5-1 and TRBJ2-7 gives the full variable domain: KAGVTQTPRYLIKTRGQQVTLSCSPISGHRSVSWYQQTPGQGLQFLFEYFSETQRNKGNFPGRFSGRQFSNSRSEMNVSTLELGDSALYLCASSGYRDRAWEQYFGPGTRLTVT.

This clonotype occurred many times. The rearrangement links TRBV7-9 to TRBJ1-1, with a tentative D call TRBD1 (5 bases). V was cut by 1 base and J by 5 bases, with 14 bases left in between. This CDR3 has 15 residues. Per germline, CDR1 SEHNR and CDR2 FQNEAQ (reference sequence). CDR3 residues: CASSLEEGRGTEAFF. CDR3 nucleotide sequence: TGTGCCAGCAGCTTAGAGGAGGGGCGGGGTACTGAAGCTTTCTTT.

This clonotype was found many times. The J gene is TRBJ2-1, the V gene TRBV5-1; 9 bases agree with TRBD2. Trimming took 1 base from V and 1 from J; bases not matched to a gene: 9. From germline, CDR1 is SGHRS and CDR2 YFSETQ. The CDR3 has 18 amino acids. Here the CDR3 DNA reads TGCGCCAGCAGCTTGTTGGTTAGCGGGGGACATTCCTACAATGAGCAGTTCTTC. Translating it yields CASSLLVSGGHSYNEQFF.

This clonotype was seen many times. This chain uses TRBV6-1 with TRBJ2-3; D possibly matches TRBD1 or TRBD2 (5 bases each). Trimming cost V 6 bases and J 3 bases, with 19 bases left between them. Germline CDR1 MNHNS, CDR2 SASEGT. The CDR3 runs to 16 residues. CDR3 sequence: CASSLNVGTVTDTQYF. The CDR3 nucleotides are TGTGCCAGCAGCCTAAACGTAGGGACGGTAACAGATACGCAGTATTTT.

This clonotype was seen once. Being one base from a much bigger clone, this may be a read error. This chain joins TRBV7-3 and TRBJ2-1; 7 bases are shared with TRBD2. The CDR3 extends over 18 amino acids. Germline loops: CDR1 SGHTA, CDR2 FQGTGA. Trimming removed 2 bases from V and 0 bases from J; junction bases left unmatched: 10. CDR3 in amino acids: CASSLGGDLPYSYNEQFF. The CDR3 nucleotides are TGTGCCAGCAGCTTAGGGGGGGACTTACCTTACTCCTACAATGAGCAGTTCTTC.

The chain has TRBV10-3 and TRBJ1-6; TRBD1 might be the D (5 bases). The CDR3 contains 12 residues. V shed 6 bases and J shed 5 bases, with 5 bases lying between them. Looked up from germline, CDR1 is ENHRY and CDR2 is SYGVKD. CDR3: CAIRGDNSPLHF. The CDR3 nucleotides are TGTGCCATCAGAGGGGATAATTCACCCCTCCACTTT.

The table lists this clonotype with many counts. This chain connects TRBV13 to TRBJ2-7; TRBD1 agrees at 7 bases. Trimming at V came to 4 bases and at J to 5 bases, leaving 8 bases not matched to a gene. The CDR3 extends over 14 amino acids. Germline V gives CDR1 PRHDT, CDR2 FYEKMQ (reference sequence). The CDR3 protein is CASSSRGTYNEQYF. CDR3 nucleotide sequence: TGTGCCAGCAGCTCCAGGGGGACATACAACGAGCAGTACTTC.

At least ten counts were recorded for this clonotype. This chain connects TRBV6-2 or TRBV6-3 to TRBJ2-7; D call uncertain. The germline V and J ends were trimmed by 5 bases and 0 bases, with 8 bases remaining between them. The CDR3 has 13 amino acids. Germline CDR1 reads MNHEY; CDR2 reads SVGEGT. The CDR3 DNA follows: TGTGCCAGCAGTCCCTCAATCTCCTACGAGCAGTACTTC. Residues: CASSPSISYEQYF.

This clonotype has ten or more counts. The chain carries TRBV20-1 and TRBJ2-3, with 9 bases aligning to TRBD2. CDR1 DFQATT and CDR2 SNEGSKA come from the germline V gene (reference sequence). Trimming removed 3 bases from V and 4 bases from J; junction bases left unmatched: 5. The CDR3 totals 14 residues. The CDR3 is CSASLAGAADTQYF. The DNA for the CDR3 is TGCAGTGCTAGTTTAGCGGGAGCGGCAGATACGCAGTATTTT.